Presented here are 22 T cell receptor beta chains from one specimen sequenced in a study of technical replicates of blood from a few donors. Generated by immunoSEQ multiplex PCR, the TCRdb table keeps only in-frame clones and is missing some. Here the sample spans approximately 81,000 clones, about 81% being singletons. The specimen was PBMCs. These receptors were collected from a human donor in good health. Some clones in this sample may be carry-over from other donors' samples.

CDR3 nucleotides: TGTGCCAGCTCACCTTCTACTAGAACCTACGAGCAGTACTTC. It specifies CASSPSTRTYEQYF. The V call is TRBV18, the J call TRBJ2-7; tentative D call: TRBD2 (5 bases). Per the germline V gene, CDR1 is KGHSH and CDR2 is LQKENI. The CDR3 sequence is 14 residues long. V shed 3 bases and J shed 2 bases, with 11 bases lying between them. The whole variable domain, remainder taken from reference TRBV18 and TRBJ2-7, is NAGVMQNPRHLVRRRGQEARLRCSPMKGHSHVYWYRQLPEEGLKFMVYLQKENIIDESGMPKERFSAEFPKEGPSILRIQQVVRGDSAAYFCASSPSTRTYEQYFGPGTRLTVT.

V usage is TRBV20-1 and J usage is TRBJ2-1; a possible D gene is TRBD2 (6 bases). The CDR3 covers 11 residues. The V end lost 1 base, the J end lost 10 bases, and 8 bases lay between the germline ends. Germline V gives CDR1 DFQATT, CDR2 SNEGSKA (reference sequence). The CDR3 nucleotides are TGCAGTGCTAGAGGTGGGGGGGAGCAGTTCTTC. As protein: CSARGGGEQFF.

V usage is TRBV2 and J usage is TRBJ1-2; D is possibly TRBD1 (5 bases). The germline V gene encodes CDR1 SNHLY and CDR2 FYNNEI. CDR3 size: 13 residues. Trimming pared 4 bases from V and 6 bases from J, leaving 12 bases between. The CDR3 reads CASSVRQGNGYTF. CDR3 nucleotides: TGTGCCAGCAGTGTGCGTCAGGGAAATGGCTACACCTTC.

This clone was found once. The CDR3 reads CASSLLQGAFETQYF. The CDR3, as DNA: TGCGCCAGCAGCCTACTACAGGGGGCTTTTGAGACCCAGTACTTC. The rearrangement uses TRBV4-1 and TRBJ2-5; 9 positions agree with TRBD1. This CDR3 has 15 residues. Per the germline V gene, CDR1 is MGHRA and CDR2 is YSYEKL. V shed 4 bases, J shed 5 bases, and the junction held 8 bases outside the gene matches.

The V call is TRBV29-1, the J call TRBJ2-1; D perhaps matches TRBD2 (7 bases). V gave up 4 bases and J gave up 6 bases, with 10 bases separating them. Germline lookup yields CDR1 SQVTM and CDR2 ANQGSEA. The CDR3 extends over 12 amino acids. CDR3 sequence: CSVVRGGNEQFF. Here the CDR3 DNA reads TGCAGCGTTGTAAGGGGGGGCAATGAGCAGTTCTTC.

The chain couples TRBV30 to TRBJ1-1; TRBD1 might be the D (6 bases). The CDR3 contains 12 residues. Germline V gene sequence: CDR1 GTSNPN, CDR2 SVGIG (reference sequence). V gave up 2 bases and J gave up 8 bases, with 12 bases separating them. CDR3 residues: CAWSSWQGEAFF. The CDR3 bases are TGTGCCTGGAGTAGTTGGCAGGGGGAAGCTTTCTTT.

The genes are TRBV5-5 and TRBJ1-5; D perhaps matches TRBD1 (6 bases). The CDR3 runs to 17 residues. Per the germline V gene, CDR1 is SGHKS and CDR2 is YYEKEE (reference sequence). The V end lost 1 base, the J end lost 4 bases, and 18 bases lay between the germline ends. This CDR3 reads CASSLSSRTGLNQPQHF. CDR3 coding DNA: TGTGCCAGCAGCTTGTCAAGTAGAACAGGGTTGAATCAGCCCCAGCATTTT.

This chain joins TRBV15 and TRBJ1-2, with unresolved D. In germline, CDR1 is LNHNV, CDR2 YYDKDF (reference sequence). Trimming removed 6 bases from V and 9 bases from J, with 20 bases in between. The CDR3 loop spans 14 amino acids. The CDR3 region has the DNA TGTGCCACCAGTAGGAGCGAGGTGCGATTTAGCTACACCTTC. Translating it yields CATSRSEVRFSYTF.

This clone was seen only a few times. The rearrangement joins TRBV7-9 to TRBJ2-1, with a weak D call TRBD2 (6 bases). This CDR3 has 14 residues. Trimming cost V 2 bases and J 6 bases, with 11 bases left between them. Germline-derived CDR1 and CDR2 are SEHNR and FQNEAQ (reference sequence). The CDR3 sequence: CASSLTGGPNEQFF. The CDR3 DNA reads TGTGCCAGCAGCTTAACCGGAGGGCCCAATGAGCAGTTCTTC.

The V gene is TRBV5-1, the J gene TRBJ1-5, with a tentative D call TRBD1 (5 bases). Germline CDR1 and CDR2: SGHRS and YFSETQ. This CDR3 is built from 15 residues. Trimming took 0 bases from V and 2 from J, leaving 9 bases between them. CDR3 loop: CASSLEGAGNQPQHF. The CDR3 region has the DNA TGCGCCAGCAGCTTGGAAGGGGCAGGCAATCAGCCCCAGCATTTT.

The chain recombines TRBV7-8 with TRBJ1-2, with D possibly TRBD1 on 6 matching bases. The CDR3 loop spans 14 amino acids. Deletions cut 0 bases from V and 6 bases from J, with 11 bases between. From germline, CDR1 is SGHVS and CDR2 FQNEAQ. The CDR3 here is CASSLAMSGDGYTF. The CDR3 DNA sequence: TGTGCCAGCAGCTTAGCGATGTCAGGGGATGGCTACACCTTC.

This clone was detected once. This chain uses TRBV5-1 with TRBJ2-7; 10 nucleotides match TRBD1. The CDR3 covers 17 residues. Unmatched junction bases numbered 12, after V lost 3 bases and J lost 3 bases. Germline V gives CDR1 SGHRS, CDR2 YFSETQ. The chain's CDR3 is CASSSFVQDRGVYEQYF. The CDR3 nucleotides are TGCGCCAGCAGCTCCTTCGTCCAGGACAGGGGGGTCTACGAGCAGTACTTC. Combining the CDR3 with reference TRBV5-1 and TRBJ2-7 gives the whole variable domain KAGVTQTPRYLIKTRGQQVTLSCSPISGHRSVSWYQQTPGQGLQFLFEYFSETQRNKGNFPGRFSGRQFSNSRSEMNVSTLELGDSALYLCASSSFVQDRGVYEQYFGPGTRLTVT.

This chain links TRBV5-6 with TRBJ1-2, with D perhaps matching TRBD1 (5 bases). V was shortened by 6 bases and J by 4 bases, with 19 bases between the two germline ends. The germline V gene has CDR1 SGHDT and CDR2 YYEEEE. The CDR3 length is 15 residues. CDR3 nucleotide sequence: TGTGCCAGCACCCATAAAACGGGGGGGTTCTATGGCTACACCTTC. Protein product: CASTHKTGGFYGYTF.

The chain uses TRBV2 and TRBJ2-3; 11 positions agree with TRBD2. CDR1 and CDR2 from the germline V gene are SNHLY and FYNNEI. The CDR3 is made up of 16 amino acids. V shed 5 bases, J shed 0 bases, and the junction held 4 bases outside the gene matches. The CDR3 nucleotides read TGTGCCAGCAGTAAGGGACTAGCGGACAGCACAGATACGCAGTATTTT. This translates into CASSKGLADSTDTQYF.

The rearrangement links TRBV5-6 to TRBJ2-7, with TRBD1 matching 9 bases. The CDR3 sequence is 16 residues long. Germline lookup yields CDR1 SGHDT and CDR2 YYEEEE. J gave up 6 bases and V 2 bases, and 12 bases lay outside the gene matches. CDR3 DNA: TGTGCCAGCAGCTTCAATAACCGGGACAGGGACTTCGAGCAGTACTTC. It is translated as CASSFNNRDRDFEQYF.

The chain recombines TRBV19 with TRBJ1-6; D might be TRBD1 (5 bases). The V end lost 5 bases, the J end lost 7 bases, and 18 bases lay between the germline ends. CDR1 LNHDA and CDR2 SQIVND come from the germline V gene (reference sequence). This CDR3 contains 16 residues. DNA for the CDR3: TGTGCCAGTAGTGGGGACGGAGGGTACGCGAATTCACCCCTCCACTTT. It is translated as CASSGDGGYANSPLHF.

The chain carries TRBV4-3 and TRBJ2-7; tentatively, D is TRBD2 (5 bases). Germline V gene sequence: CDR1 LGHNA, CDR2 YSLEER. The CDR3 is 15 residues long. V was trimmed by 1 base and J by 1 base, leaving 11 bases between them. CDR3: CASSQASGASYEQYF. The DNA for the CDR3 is TGCGCCAGCAGCCAAGCCAGCGGAGCTTCCTACGAGCAGTACTTC.

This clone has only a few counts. The CDR3 here is CASGLDMNTEAFF. In nucleotides, the CDR3 is TGTGCCAGCGGACTTGACATGAACACTGAAGCTTTCTTT. J is TRBJ1-1 and V is TRBV28; D is uncertain. CDR1 MDHEN and CDR2 SYDVKM come from the germline V gene. V was shortened by 8 bases and J by 0 bases, with 10 bases between the two germline ends. The CDR3 sequence is 13 residues long.

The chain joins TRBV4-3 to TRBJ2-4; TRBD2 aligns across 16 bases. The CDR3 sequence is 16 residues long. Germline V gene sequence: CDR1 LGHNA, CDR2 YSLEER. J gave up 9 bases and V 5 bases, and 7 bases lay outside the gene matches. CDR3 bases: TGCGCCAGCAGCACCCCCGGGACTAGCGGGAGGGGCATTCAGTACTTC. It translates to CASSTPGTSGRGIQYF.

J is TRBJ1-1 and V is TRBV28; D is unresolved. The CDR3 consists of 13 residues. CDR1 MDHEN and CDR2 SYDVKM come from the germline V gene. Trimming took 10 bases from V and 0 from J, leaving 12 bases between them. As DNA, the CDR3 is TGTGCCACCTCCCGGGATATGAACACTGAAGCTTTCTTT. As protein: CATSRDMNTEAFF.

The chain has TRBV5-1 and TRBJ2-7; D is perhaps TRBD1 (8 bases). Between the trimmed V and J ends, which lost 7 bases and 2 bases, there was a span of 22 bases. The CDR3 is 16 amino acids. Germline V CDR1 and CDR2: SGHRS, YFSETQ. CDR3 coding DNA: TGCGCCAGCGCCGTTCTGGGGGGGACAGGAGCCTACGAGCAGTACTTC. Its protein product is CASAVLGGTGAYEQYF.

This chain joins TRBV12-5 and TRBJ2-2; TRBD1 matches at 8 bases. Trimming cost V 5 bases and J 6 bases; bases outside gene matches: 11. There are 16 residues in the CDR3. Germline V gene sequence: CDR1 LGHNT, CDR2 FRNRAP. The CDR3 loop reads CASGPSLGQGSGELFF. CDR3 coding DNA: TGTGCTAGTGGTCCTTCCCTTGGACAGGGTTCCGGGGAGCTGTTTTTT.